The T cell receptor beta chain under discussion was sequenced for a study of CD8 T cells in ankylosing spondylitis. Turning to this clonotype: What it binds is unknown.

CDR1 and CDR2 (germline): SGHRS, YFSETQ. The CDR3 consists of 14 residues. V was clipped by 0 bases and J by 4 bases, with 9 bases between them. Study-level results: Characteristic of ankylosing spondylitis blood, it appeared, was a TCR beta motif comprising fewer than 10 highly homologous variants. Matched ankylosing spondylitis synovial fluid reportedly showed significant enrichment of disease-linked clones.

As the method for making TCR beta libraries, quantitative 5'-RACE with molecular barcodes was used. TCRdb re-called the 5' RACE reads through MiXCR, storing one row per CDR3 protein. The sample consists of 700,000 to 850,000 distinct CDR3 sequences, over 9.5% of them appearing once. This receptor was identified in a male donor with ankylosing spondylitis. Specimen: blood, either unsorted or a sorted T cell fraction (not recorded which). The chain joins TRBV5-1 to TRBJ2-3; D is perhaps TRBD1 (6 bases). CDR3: CASSLGQAPDTQYF. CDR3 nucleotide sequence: TGCGCCAGCAGCTTGGGACAGGCACCAGATACGCAGTATTTT.